Following are 10 T cell receptor beta chains from one sample sequenced in a study of shared clonotypes between healthy human individuals. Measured with immunoSEQ multiplex PCR; TCRdb has only the in-frame clones, and not every one. The sample includes 450,000 to 550,000 clones, roughly 78% of them seen just once. The source material was PBMCs. These receptors were taken from a woman aged 35 to 49 in good health. Some clones in this sample may be carry-over from other donors' samples.

The rearrangement joins TRBV7-9 to TRBJ2-3; D perhaps matches TRBD2 (5 bases). Trimming left V 4 bases short and J 2 bases short, with 13 bases between. The CDR3 is 15 amino acids. CDR1 is SEHNR and CDR2 is FQNEAQ in the germline V gene (reference sequence). CDR3 amino acids: CASSSTSFATDTQYF. DNA for the CDR3: TGTGCCAGCAGCTCCACTAGTTTTGCCACAGATACGCAGTATTTT.

The chain is built from TRBV9 and TRBJ1-6; D possibly corresponds to TRBD1 (5 bases). Germline V gene sequence: CDR1 SGDLS, CDR2 YYNGEE. Trimming cost V 2 bases and J 6 bases, with 9 bases left between them. The CDR3 is made up of 14 amino acids. The CDR3 DNA reads as TGTGCCAGCAGCGTGAGGGGTATTAATTCACCCCTCCACTTT. Amino acids: CASSVRGINSPLHF.

The chain couples TRBV2 to TRBJ2-2; TRBD2 matches 12 bases. Germline V gene sequence: CDR1 SNHLY, CDR2 FYNNEI. Trimming took 6 bases from V and 4 from J; bases not matched to a gene: 3. The CDR3 consists of 15 residues. CDR3 coding DNA: TGTGCCAGCAGCCCTAGCGGGAGGGCCACCGGGGAGCTGTTTTTT. Amino acids: CASSPSGRATGELFF.

This sequence joins TRBV9 and TRBJ2-3, with D possibly being TRBD2 (6 bases). The CDR3 spans 14 residues. Germline CDR1 is SGDLS and CDR2 is YYNGEE. Trimming stripped 1 base from V and 2 bases from J, with 8 bases between. CDR3 DNA sequence: TGTGCCAGCAGCGTAACGGGACTCACAGATACGCAGTATTTT. It is translated as CASSVTGLTDTQYF.

This rearrangement joins TRBV5-1 to TRBJ2-7; D tentatively fits TRBD1 or TRBD2 (5 bases each). The CDR3 sequence is 15 residues long. Trimming cost V 4 bases and J 3 bases, with 17 bases left between them. CDR1 is SGHRS, CDR2 YFSETQ, per germline. The DNA for the CDR3 is TGCGCCAGCAGCCCAACAGCCGGGACCCACTACGAGCAGTACTTC. Residues: CASSPTAGTHYEQYF.

The chain joins TRBV29-1 to TRBJ2-1; TRBD2 might be the D (6 bases). Trimming pared 4 bases from V and 5 bases from J, leaving 18 bases between. The CDR3 loop spans 15 amino acids. The germline CDR1 and CDR2 sequences are SQVTM and ANQGSEA. The CDR3 loop reads CSVGVGGASDNEQFF. The CDR3 nucleotides read TGCAGCGTTGGGGTCGGGGGAGCCAGCGACAATGAGCAGTTCTTC.

The gene calls are TRBV5-1 and TRBJ1-2; 9 bases line up with TRBD1. Germline values: CDR1 SGHRS, CDR2 YFSETQ. The CDR3 consists of 15 residues. The ends lost 5 bases at V and 0 bases at J; junction bases unmatched: 5. The CDR3 region has the DNA TGCGCCAGCAGGACTACAGGGGGCTCTAACTATGGCTACACCTTC. This encodes CASRTTGGSNYGYTF.

The sample holds a few counts of this clone. The CDR3 nucleotides read TGCACCAGCAGCCACATCCCCCACACCCGGGACAGGGACGGAGGCCGCAATCAGCCCCAGCATTTT. It yields the protein CTSSHIPHTRDRDGGRNQPQHF. The genes are TRBV1 and TRBJ1-5; the table calls TRBD1, which could not be checked here. TRBV1 is listed as a pseudogene. CDR3 length: 22 amino acids.

V usage is TRBV28 and J usage is TRBJ2-7; 14 positions match TRBD2. The CDR3 has 17 amino acids. V trimming: 7 bases; J trimming: 3 bases; junction bases outside the gene matches: 11. Germline-derived CDR1 and CDR2 are MDHEN and SYDVKM. DNA of the CDR3: TGTGCCAGCACGTCTCCGGGACTAGCGGGAGCGGTCTACGAGCAGTACTTC. Its translation is CASTSPGLAGAVYEQYF.

This rearrangement joins TRBV5-4 to TRBJ2-5, with TRBD2 identical over 9 bases. V lost 0 bases, J lost 3 bases, and 6 bases stayed unmatched. Germline V gene sequence: CDR1 SGHNT, CDR2 YYREEE (reference sequence). CDR3 length: 16 residues. CDR3 sequence (DNA): TGTGCCAGCAGCTTGGAAGGCGGGAGGGCCGAAGAGACCCAGTACTTC. Translated, it gives CASSLEGGRAEETQYF.